A single sample gave rise to the 15 T cell receptor beta chains below, sequenced in a study of blood T cell repertoires in COVID-19 (TCRdb year 2020). Libraries were built with the immunoSEQ multiplex PCR assay. Held by TCRdb, this immuneACCESS table contains in-frame sequences only and omits some clones. Under half of the omission traces to an unresolved V gene where checked; the cause of the rest is unknown. The sample table shows about 440,000 clones, and more than 85% are seen once. The top ten clones comprise roughly 4% of the sample. Specimen: peripheral blood. All receptors derive from a young woman with acute or convalescent COVID-19.

V is TRBV2 and J is TRBJ2-3; D is perhaps TRBD2 (5 bases). The germline V gene encodes CDR1 SNHLY and CDR2 FYNNEI. The CDR3 totals 14 residues. V was pared by 10 bases and J by 2 bases, with 16 bases between. CDR3 DNA: TGTGCCACAGGAGGCCTTGCCTCCACAGATACGCAGTATTTT. Its translation is CATGGLASTDTQYF.

J is TRBJ1-2 and V is TRBV2, with TRBD1 matching 8 bases. V lost 3 bases to trimming and J lost 2 bases; unmatched junction nucleotides: 5. This CDR3 comprises 15 residues. Germline V gene data show CDR1 as SNHLY and CDR2 as FYNNEI. CDR3 sequence (DNA): TGTGCCAGCAGTGATACAGGGGGGCTAAACTATGGCTACACCTTC. Translation: CASSDTGGLNYGYTF.

This clone was seen a few times. The J gene is TRBJ2-2, the V gene TRBV18, with TRBD2 matching 7 bases. This CDR3 has 15 residues. Per the germline V gene, CDR1 is KGHSH and CDR2 is LQKENI. Unmatched junction bases numbered 9, after V lost 5 bases and J lost 6 bases. CDR3 residues: CASSGTILVPGELFF. The CDR3 nucleotides are TGTGCCAGCTCAGGGACTATCCTCGTCCCCGGGGAGCTGTTTTTT.

The gene calls are TRBV5-4 and TRBJ2-7; tentative D call: TRBD1 (6 bases). Trimming left V 4 bases short and J 5 bases short, with 19 bases between. The CDR3 runs to 15 residues. From germline, CDR1 is SGHNT and CDR2 YYREEE (reference sequence). CDR3 residues: CASSPTGVGDDEQYF. DNA of the CDR3: TGTGCCAGCAGCCCGACAGGAGTCGGCGACGACGAGCAGTACTTC.

V gene TRBV11-2 combines with J gene TRBJ2-1; the match to TRBD1 covers 8 bases. This CDR3 region has 15 residues. The V segment lost 5 bases and the J segment 6 bases; nucleotides outside the gene matches: 9. Germline-derived CDR1 and CDR2 are SGHAT and FQNNGV. This chain's CDR3 is CASSRTTTGGNEQFF. Written as DNA, the CDR3 is TGTGCCAGCAGCAGAACTACCACAGGGGGCAATGAGCAGTTCTTC.

The chain joins TRBV5-1 to TRBJ1-2, with 10 bases fitting TRBD1. The germline V gene has CDR1 SGHRS and CDR2 YFSETQ. The CDR3 loop spans 15 amino acids. The V segment lost 2 bases and the J segment 4 bases; nucleotides outside the gene matches: 5. CDR3 nucleotide sequence: TGCGCCAGCAGCTTTGGGACAGGGGATATCTATGGCTACACCTTC. Its translation: CASSFGTGDIYGYTF. Variable domain in full (rest from reference TRBV5-1 and TRBJ1-2): KAGVTQTPRYLIKTRGQQVTLSCSPISGHRSVSWYQQTPGQGLQFLFEYFSETQRNKGNFPGRFSGRQFSNSRSEMNVSTLELGDSALYLCASSFGTGDIYGYTFGSGTRLTVV.

This chain links TRBV19 with TRBJ2-5; D gene uncertain. Per the germline V gene, CDR1 is LNHDA and CDR2 is SQIVND (reference sequence). This CDR3 is built from 13 residues. V was shortened by 6 bases and J by 0 bases, with 8 bases between the two germline ends. The CDR3 nucleotides read TGTGCCAGTAGGAGTGAGTACCAAGAGACCCAGTACTTC. It yields the protein CASRSEYQETQYF.

The rearrangement uses TRBV7-3 and TRBJ2-3; TRBD1 is a possible D gene (6 bases). CDR1 and CDR2 from the germline V gene are SGHTA and FQGTGA. The CDR3 sequence is 16 residues long. The germline V and J ends were trimmed by 5 bases and 2 bases, with 17 bases remaining between them. The CDR3 sequence: CASSEQGGDNTDTQYF. The DNA for the CDR3 is TGTGCCAGCAGCGAACAGGGTGGGGACAACACAGATACGCAGTATTTT.

The chain employs TRBV28 and TRBJ2-7; a weak D match, TRBD1 (5 bases). This CDR3 region has 12 residues. Trimming cost V 6 bases and J 4 bases, with 10 bases left between them. Germline V gene sequence: CDR1 MDHEN, CDR2 SYDVKM. CDR3 bases: TGTGCCAGCAGGACAGACAGATACGAGCAGTACTTC. Protein sequence: CASRTDRYEQYF.

The chain is built from TRBV6-5 and TRBJ1-2; 10 positions match TRBD1. This CDR3 is built from 13 residues. V shed 7 bases and J 7 bases; nucleotides not matched to a gene: 6. From germline, CDR1 is MNHEY and CDR2 SVGAGI. The CDR3 region has the DNA TGTGCCAGCACGACAGGGGGCAGGGTTGGCTACACCTTC. Residues: CASTTGGRVGYTF.

In the case of this clone: At the DNA level, this CDR3 is encoded by other sequences in the same sample as well. The chain combines TRBV19 with TRBJ1-2, with D perhaps matching TRBD1 (6 bases). This CDR3 has 12 residues. The V and J ends lost 5 bases and 5 bases respectively, with 9 bases between them. Germline CDR1 reads LNHDA; CDR2 reads SQIVND (reference sequence). This CDR3 is CASSLQGYGYTF. Here the CDR3 DNA reads TGTGCCAGTAGTTTACAGGGATATGGCTACACCTTC.

Comment on this clone: Within the sample, other DNA sequences also encode this same CDR3. The rearrangement joins TRBV2 to TRBJ2-5; TRBD2 aligns across 8 bases. V shed 4 bases, J shed 2 bases, and the junction held 0 bases outside the gene matches. This CDR3 comprises 13 residues. Germline CDR1 reads SNHLY; CDR2 reads FYNNEI. The CDR3 reads CASSGGGQETQYF. The CDR3 DNA follows: TGTGCCAGCAGTGGCGGGGGGCAAGAGACCCAGTACTTC.

The V and J genes are TRBV19 and TRBJ1-1; 7 nucleotides match TRBD1. This CDR3 contains 14 residues. The V gene end was trimmed by 3 bases and the J gene end by 4 bases; junction bases not matched to a gene: 5. Germline V CDR1 and CDR2: LNHDA, SQIVND (reference sequence). CDR3 protein: CASSMVQGVTEAFF. The DNA for the CDR3 is TGTGCCAGTAGTATGGTTCAGGGGGTCACTGAAGCTTTCTTT.

Concerning this clone itself: Other DNA sequences of this sample code for an identical CDR3. V usage is TRBV30 and J usage is TRBJ1-2; D is undetermined. This CDR3 contains 11 residues. Germline assignment: CDR1 GTSNPN and CDR2 SVGIG (reference sequence). Trimming pared 0 bases from V and 7 bases from J, leaving 6 bases between. This CDR3 reads CAWSVLGGYTF. The CDR3 DNA reads TGTGCCTGGAGTGTACTAGGTGGCTACACCTTC.

This chain links TRBV6-4 with TRBJ1-2; D unclear. The V gene's germline CDR1 is MRHNA and CDR2 SNTAGT. The CDR3 spans 14 residues. V lost 3 bases and J lost 0, with 8 bases in between. CDR3 in DNA: TGTGCCAGCAGTGAACAGCCGACTAACTATGGCTACACCTTC. Residues: CASSEQPTNYGYTF.